This T cell receptor beta chain was identified in a study of blood T cell repertoires in COVID-19. V lost 2 bases to trimming and J lost 4 bases, with 9 bases between them. The CDR3 has 14 amino acids. Germline V gene lookup returns CDR1 SNHLY and CDR2 FYNNEI. Participants came from about 24 US areas, aged about 18 to 95 years. Cohort assignment relied on participant-reported clinical history. Exposed participants encountered a COVID-19 case during the 2 weeks preceding study entry. Libraries were prepared by immunoSEQ multiplex PCR; TCRdb keeps only in-frame clonotypes and omits some of them. The table records 300,000 or so clones, just under 90% of them present only once.

The clonotype comes from a woman between 50 and 59 years old who had been exposed to COVID-19. The chain combines TRBV2 with TRBJ1-5; D gene uncertain. What was sequenced was PBMCs or T cells enriched from blood (not recorded which). The CDR3 loop reads CASSEYEGNQPQHF. DNA for the CDR3: TGTGCCAGCAGTGAATATGAGGGAAATCAGCCCCAGCATTTT.